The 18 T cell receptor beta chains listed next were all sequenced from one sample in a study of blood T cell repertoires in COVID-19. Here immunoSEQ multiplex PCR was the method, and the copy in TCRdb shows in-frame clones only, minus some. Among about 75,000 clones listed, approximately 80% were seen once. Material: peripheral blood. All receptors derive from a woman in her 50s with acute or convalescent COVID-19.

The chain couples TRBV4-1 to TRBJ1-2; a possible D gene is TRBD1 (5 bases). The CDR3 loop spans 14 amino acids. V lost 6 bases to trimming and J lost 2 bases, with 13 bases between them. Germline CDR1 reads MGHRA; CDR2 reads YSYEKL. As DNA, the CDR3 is TGCGCCAGCAGAAAAGCAGGGATGAACTATGGCTACACCTTC. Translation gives CASRKAGMNYGYTF.

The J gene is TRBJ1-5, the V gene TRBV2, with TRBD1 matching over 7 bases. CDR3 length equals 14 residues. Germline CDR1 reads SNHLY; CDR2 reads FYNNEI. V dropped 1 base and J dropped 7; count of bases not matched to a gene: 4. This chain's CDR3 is CASSEGEQGQPQHF. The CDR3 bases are TGTGCCAGCAGTGAAGGAGAACAGGGGCAGCCCCAGCATTTT.

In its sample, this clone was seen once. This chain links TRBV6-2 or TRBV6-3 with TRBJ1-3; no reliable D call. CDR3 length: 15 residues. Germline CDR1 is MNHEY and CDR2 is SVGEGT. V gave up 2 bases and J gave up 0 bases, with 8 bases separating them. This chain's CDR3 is CASSYRGLSGNTIYF. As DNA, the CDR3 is TGTGCCAGCAGTTACCGAGGGCTCTCTGGAAACACCATATATTTT.

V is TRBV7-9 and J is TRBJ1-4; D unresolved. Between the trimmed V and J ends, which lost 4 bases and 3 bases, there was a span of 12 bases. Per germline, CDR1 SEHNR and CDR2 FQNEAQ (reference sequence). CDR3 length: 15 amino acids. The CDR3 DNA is TGTGCCAGCAGCTCCGTAGCTCTCTCTAATGAAAAACTGTTTTTT. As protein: CASSSVALSNEKLFF.

In nucleotides, the CDR3 is TGTGCCAGCACCCCCCGGGAGGGCCGGGAAGAGACCCAGTACTTC. It specifies CASTPREGREETQYF. The chain recombines TRBV7-9 with TRBJ2-5; 8 bases are shared with TRBD2. Germline-derived CDR1 and CDR2 are SEHNR and FQNEAQ (reference sequence). CDR3 length equals 15 residues. V gave up 7 bases and J gave up 3 bases; unmatched junction bases: 10. Supplemented by reference TRBV7-9 and TRBJ2-5, the full variable domain reads DTGVSQNPRHKITKRGQNVTFRCDPISEHNRLYWYRQTLGQGPEFLTYFQNEAQLEKSRLLSDRFSAERPKGSFSTLEIQRTEQGDSAMYLCASTPREGREETQYFGPGTRLLVL.

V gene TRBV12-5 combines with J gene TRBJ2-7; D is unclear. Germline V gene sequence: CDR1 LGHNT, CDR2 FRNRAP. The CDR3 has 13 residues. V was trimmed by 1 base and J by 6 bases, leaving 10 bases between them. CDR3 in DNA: TGTGCTAGTGGTTTGGCACTACTCACCGAGCAGTACTTC. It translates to CASGLALLTEQYF.

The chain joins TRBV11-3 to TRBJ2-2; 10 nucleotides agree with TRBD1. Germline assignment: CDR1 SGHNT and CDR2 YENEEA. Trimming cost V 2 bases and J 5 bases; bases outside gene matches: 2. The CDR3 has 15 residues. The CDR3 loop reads CASSLRTGGTGELFF. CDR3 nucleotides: TGTGCCAGCAGCTTAAGGACAGGGGGAACCGGGGAGCTGTTTTTT.

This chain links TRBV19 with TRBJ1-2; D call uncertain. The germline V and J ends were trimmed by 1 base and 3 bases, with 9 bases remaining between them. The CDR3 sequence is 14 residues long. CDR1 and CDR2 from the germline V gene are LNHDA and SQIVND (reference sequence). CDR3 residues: CASSIVLGDYGYTF. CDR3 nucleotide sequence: TGTGCCAGTAGTATAGTTCTGGGAGACTATGGCTACACCTTC.

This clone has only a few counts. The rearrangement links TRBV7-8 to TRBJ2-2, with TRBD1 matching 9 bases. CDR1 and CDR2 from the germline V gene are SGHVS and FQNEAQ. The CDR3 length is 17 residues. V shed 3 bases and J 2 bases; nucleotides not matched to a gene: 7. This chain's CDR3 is CASSLGPGQGNTGELFF. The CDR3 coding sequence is TGTGCCAGCAGCTTGGGTCCGGGACAGGGCAACACCGGGGAGCTGTTTTTT.

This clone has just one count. CDR3 sequence: CASSPRLAGSQETQYF. DNA for the CDR3: TGTGCCAGTAGTCCTCGACTAGCGGGTTCCCAAGAGACCCAGTACTTC. V usage is TRBV19 and J usage is TRBJ2-5; 10 nucleotides align to TRBD2. The V gene's germline CDR1 is LNHDA and CDR2 SQIVND (reference sequence). The CDR3 is 16 amino acids. With 5 bases clipped from V and 1 base from J, the junction kept 7 bases outside the gene matches.

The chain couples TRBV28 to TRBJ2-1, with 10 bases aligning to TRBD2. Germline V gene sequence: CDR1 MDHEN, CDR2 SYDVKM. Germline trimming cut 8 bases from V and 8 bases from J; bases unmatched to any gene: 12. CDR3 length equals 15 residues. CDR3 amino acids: CASGPSSGRLDEQFF. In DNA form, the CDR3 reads TGTGCCAGCGGGCCATCTAGCGGGAGATTAGATGAGCAGTTCTTC.

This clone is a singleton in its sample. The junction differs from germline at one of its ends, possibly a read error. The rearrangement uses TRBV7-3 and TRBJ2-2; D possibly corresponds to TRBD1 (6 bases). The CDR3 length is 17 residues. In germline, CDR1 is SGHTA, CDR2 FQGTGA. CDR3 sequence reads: CASSQGIGFSDTGELFF. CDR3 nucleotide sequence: TGTGCCAGCAGCCAGGGGATAGGGTTTAGTGACACCGGGGAGTTGTTTTTT. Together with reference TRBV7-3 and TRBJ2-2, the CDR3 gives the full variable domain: GAGVSQTPSNKVTEKGKYVELRCDPISGHTALYWYRQSLGQGPEFLIYFQGTGAADDSGLPNDRFFAVRPEGSVSTLKIQRTERGDSAVYLCASSQGIGFSDTGELFFGEGSRLTVL.

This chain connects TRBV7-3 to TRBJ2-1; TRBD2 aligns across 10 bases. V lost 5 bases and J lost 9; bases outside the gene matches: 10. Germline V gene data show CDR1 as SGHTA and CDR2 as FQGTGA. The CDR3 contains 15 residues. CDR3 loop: CASSPQLAGRGEQFF. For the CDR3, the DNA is TGTGCCAGCAGCCCTCAACTAGCGGGGAGGGGTGAGCAGTTCTTC.

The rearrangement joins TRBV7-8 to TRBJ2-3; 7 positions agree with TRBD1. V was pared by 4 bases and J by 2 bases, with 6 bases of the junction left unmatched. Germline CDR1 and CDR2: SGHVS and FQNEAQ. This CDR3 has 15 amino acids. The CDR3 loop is CASSYNRGSTDTQYF. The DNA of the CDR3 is TGTGCCAGCAGCTACAACAGGGGTTCCACAGATACGCAGTATTTT. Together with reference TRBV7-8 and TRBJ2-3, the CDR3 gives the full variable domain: GAGVSQSPRYKVAKRGQDVALRCDPISGHVSLFWYQQALGQGPEFLTYFQNEAQLDKSGLPSDRFFAERPEGSVSTLKIQRTQQEDSAVYLCASSYNRGSTDTQYFGPGTRLTVL.

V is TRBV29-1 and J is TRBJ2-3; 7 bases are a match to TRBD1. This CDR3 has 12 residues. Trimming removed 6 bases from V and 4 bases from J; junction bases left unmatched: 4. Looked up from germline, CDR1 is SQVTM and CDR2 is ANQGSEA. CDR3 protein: CSVDRPPDTQYF. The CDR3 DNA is TGCAGCGTGGACAGGCCCCCAGATACGCAGTATTTT.

The CDR3 DNA sequence: TGCGCCAGCAGCTTACTAGCGGGGGCAGATACGCAGTATTTT. Amino acid sequence: CASSLLAGADTQYF. The V and J genes are TRBV5-1 and TRBJ2-3; 11 bases are a match to TRBD2. Germline CDR1 and CDR2: SGHRS and YFSETQ. The CDR3 is 14 amino acids. The V gene end was trimmed by 2 bases and the J gene end by 4 bases; junction bases not matched to a gene: 0.

Here the CDR3 DNA reads TGTGCCAGTAGTAATTTGATAGGGGCCGACTATGGCTACACCTTC. Encoded protein: CASSNLIGADYGYTF. V is TRBV19 and J is TRBJ1-2, with D possibly being TRBD1 (5 bases). V lost 4 bases to trimming and J lost 3 bases, with 15 bases between them. This CDR3 is 15 amino acids long. In germline, CDR1 is LNHDA, CDR2 SQIVND (reference sequence).

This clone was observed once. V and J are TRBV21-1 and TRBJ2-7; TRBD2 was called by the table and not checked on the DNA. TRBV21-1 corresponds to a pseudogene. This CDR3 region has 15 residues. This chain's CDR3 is CASSKAGSVGYEQYF. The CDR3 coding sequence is TGTGCCAGCAGCAAAGCCGGCAGCGTTGGGTACGAGCAGTACTTC.